This TCR beta chain was recorded in a study of blood T cells in healthy people across ages. Findings of the study overall: Relative to aged donors, long-lived donors carried more naive CD4+ cells and displayed higher diversity.

For the second PCR, which ran for roughly 6 to 12 cycles, a sample-barcoded 5' primer and a J-beta primer mix were used. TCRdb recomputed calls from the 5' RACE reads with MiXCR, one row per CDR3 protein. The sample records some 890,000 distinct CDR3 sequences, around 29% being singletons. Details on this clonotype: What it binds is unknown. One end of the junction fails to match germline, which may point to a read error.

Another study also made use of these data, one on T cells of mothers and their children.

The receptor was derived from a woman aged 40-49 years in good health. Material: blood.

This CDR3 reads CVSSQGGGPYGYTF. The DNA of the CDR3 is TGCGTCAGCAGCCAAGGGGGGGGGCCCTATGGCTACACCTTC. This chain connects TRBV4-3 to TRBJ1-2; a possible D gene is TRBD1 (6 bases). The CDR3 consists of 14 residues. The germline V gene has CDR1 LGHNA and CDR2 YSLEER.